These 6 T cell receptor beta chains share one sample of origin, sequenced in a study of TIL therapy for anti-PD-1-resistant metastatic lung cancer. Time point in this sample: pre-treatment sample, taken before nivolumab and TIL therapy. Most excised metastases sampled were pleural nodules or supraclavicular lymph nodes. The immunoSEQ assay was v3. TCRdb keeps only in-frame clones here, not all; method: immunoSEQ multiplex PCR. The sample shows about 100,000 clones, about two thirds of them seen only once. The sample was tumor tissue, taken at baseline. The receptor set was obtained from a person aged 25 to 80 with non-small cell lung cancer.

This clone was found once. This chain joins TRBV7-3 and TRBJ2-5, with D uncertain. This CDR3 comprises 13 residues. Trimming pared 5 bases from V and 5 bases from J, leaving 12 bases between. Germline lookup yields CDR1 SGHTA and CDR2 FQGTGA. The CDR3 region is CASSMDQTETQYF. The CDR3 DNA sequence: TGTGCCAGCAGCATGGACCAGACGGAGACCCAGTACTTC.

This rearrangement joins TRBV10-3 to TRBJ2-7, with 10 bases that match TRBD2. The CDR3 extends over 16 amino acids. Germline V gene lookup returns CDR1 ENHRY and CDR2 SYGVKD. The V gene end was trimmed by 3 bases and the J gene end by 4 bases; junction bases not matched to a gene: 9. The CDR3 is CAISEGGASGRYEQYF. Here the CDR3 DNA reads TGTGCCATCAGTGAAGGAGGGGCTAGCGGGAGATACGAGCAGTACTTC.

The rearrangement joins TRBV23-1 to TRBJ2-6, with D possibly being TRBD1 or TRBD2 (5 bases each). TRBV23-1 is filed as an ORF, its function uncertain. The CDR3 sequence is 18 residues long. V was pared by 1 base and J by 0 bases, with 13 bases between. The chain's CDR3 is CASSQWGTGSSGANVLTF. The DNA of the CDR3 is TGCGCCAGCAGTCAATGGGGGACGGGGAGCTCTGGGGCCAACGTCCTGACTTTC.

This chain uses TRBV27 with TRBJ2-7, with 8 bases lining up with TRBD2. This CDR3 is built from 14 residues. Germline V gene sequence: CDR1 MNHEY, CDR2 SMNVEV (reference sequence). J gave up 5 bases and V 5 bases, and 8 bases lay outside the gene matches. CDR3: CASSPQRERNEQYF. In nucleotides, the CDR3 is TGTGCCAGCAGTCCCCAGCGGGAGCGTAACGAGCAGTACTTC.

The chain employs TRBV19 and TRBJ1-5, with no clear D. V shed 7 bases and J shed 3 bases, with 13 bases lying between them. This CDR3 has 14 residues. Germline V gene sequence: CDR1 LNHDA, CDR2 SQIVND (reference sequence). DNA of the CDR3: TGTGCCAGTAAAGGCTGGGAGATCAATCAGCCCCAGCATTTT. This encodes CASKGWEINQPQHF.

The V gene is TRBV6-6, the J gene TRBJ2-1; no firm D call. CDR3 size: 13 residues. With 6 bases removed from V and 7 bases from J, the gap between germline ends came to 13 bases. CDR1 is MNHNY, CDR2 SVGAGI, per germline (reference sequence). CDR3 protein: CASSLQARNEQFF. As DNA, the CDR3 is TGTGCCAGCAGCCTTCAGGCTAGAAATGAGCAGTTCTTC.